This TCR beta chain was sequenced in a study of blood T cell repertoires in COVID-19 (dated by TCRdb to the early 2020s). Background for the entire study: Samples from collaborators originated in the United States, Italy and Spain and spanned both the acute and convalescent phases of COVID-19. The prospective study material was composed of cDNA or gDNA derived from T cells, B-cell-depleted T cells, or PBMCs. The dataset comprised deeply sampled blood TCRbeta repertoires from subjects exposed to, actively infected with, or recovered from COVID-19. The repertoires were released in a freely available public database meant as a resource for research on the immune response to SARS-CoV-2. Samples were obtained from the ongoing ImmuneRACE study (first 160 participants) and from 1,000 to 1,500 subjects provided by 6 global collaborators. A de-identified subject ID, COVID-19 status, age in years and sex were almost always included in the sample metadata. Where available, HLA class I and class II types were obtained from metadata supplied by the sample provider rather than from assay-based typing.

Findings and caveats that apply to the study as a whole: The quantity of clinical and demographic metadata differed by source and by participant and was supplied without curation.

At one collaborating source in Seattle, patients were enrolled during active infection and were followed longitudinally through the course of disease. The collaborating institutions used their own protocols to collect whole blood in K2EDTA tubes. For TCRbeta analysis, collaborators shipped samples as frozen whole blood, isolated PBMCs, or DNA extracted from either of those sample types. Notes on this clone: What antigen it recognizes has not been identified. Base qualities were left out, and no much larger clone turns up one base away.

TCRbeta CDR3 regions were amplified from genomic DNA using the immunoSEQ Assay, a bias-controlled multiplex PCR. Turning to the authors' computational methods: The number of nucleated cells in each sample was estimated from the amplification of reference gene primers within the assay. To quantify the absolute abundance of each unique TCRbeta CDR3 rearrangement, sequence reads were collapsed and filtered. Productive Simpson clonality was computed per sample as the square root of Simpson's diversity index over productive rearrangements. Entries here come from immuneACCESS through TCRdb and include only in-frame sequences with V and J called. Some clones fail to appear in such tables; in the studies checked, an unresolved V gene covers under half of the shortfall, and the cause of the remainder is unknown. V, J and clone size derive from that table, while D and trimming were established from the DNA sequence. This sample gives approximately 480,000 clones in total; 89% of them show up just once. Roughly 0.92% of the sample rests with the top ten.

The germline V gene (reference sequence) gives CDR1 as GTSNPN and CDR2 as SVGIG. From its cysteine to its phenylalanine, the CDR3 spans 13 amino acids. Only the CDR3 portion is preserved as DNA: 39 bases, with reading frame beginning at the first base. Relative to germline, V is 4 bases shorter and J is 0 bases shorter, with 7 bases between their ends. The rearrangement combines TRBV30 with TRBJ2-1, with no reliable assignment of the D segment. The specimen sequenced was peripheral blood. The clonotype originates from a man between 18 and 35 years old with COVID-19, enrolled during active disease. The DNA is TGTGCCTGGACCCCCGGCTCCTACAATGAGCAGTTCTTC. Its product reads: CAWTPGSYNEQFF.